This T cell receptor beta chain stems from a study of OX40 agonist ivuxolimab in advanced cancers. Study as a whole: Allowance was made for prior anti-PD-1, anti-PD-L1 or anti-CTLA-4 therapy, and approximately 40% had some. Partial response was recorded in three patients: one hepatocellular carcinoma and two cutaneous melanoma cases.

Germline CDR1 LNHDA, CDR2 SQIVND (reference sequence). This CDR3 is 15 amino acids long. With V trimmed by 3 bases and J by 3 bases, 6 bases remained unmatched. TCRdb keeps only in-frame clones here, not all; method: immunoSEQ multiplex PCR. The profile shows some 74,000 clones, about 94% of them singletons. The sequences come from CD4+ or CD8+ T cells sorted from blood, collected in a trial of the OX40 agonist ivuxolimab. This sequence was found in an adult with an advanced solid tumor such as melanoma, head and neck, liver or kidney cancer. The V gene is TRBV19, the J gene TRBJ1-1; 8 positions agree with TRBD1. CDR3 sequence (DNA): TGTGCCAGTAGTATTCGGGCAGGGGGCTACACTGAAGCTTTCTTT. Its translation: CASSIRAGGYTEAFF.